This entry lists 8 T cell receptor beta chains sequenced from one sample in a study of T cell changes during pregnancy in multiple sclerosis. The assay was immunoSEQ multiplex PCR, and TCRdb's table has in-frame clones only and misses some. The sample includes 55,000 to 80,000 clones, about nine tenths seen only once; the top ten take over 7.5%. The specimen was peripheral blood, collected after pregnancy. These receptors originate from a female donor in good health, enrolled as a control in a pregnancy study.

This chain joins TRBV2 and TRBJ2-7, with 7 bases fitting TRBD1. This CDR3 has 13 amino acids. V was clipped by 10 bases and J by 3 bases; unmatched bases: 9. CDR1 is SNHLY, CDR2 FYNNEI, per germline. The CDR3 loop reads CATAVTGDYEQYF. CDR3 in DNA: TGTGCCACCGCAGTTACAGGGGACTACGAGCAGTACTTC.

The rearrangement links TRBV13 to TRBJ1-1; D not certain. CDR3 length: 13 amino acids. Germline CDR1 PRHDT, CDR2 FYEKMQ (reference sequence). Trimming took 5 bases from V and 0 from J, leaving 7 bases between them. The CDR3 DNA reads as TGTGCCAGCAGCCGGACTCTGAACACTGAAGCTTTCTTT. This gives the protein CASSRTLNTEAFF.

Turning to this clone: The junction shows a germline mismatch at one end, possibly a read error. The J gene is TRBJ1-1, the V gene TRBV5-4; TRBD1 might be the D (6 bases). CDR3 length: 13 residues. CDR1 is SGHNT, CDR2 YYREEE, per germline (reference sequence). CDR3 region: CASRLGGGTEAFF. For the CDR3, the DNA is TGTGCCAGCAGATTGGGAGGGGGCACTGAAGCTTTCTTT.

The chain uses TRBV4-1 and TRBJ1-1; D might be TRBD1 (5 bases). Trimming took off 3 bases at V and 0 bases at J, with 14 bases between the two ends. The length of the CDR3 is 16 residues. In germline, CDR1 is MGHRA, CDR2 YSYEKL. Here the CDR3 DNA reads TGCGCCAGCAGCCACCCACCAGGGCAGGTGAACACTGAAGCTTTCTTT. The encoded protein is CASSHPPGQVNTEAFF.

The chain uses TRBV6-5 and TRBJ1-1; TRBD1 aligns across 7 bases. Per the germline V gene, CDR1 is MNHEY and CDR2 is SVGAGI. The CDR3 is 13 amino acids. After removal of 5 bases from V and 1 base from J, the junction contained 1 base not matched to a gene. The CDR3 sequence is CASSQGGNTEAFF. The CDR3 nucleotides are TGTGCCAGCAGTCAGGGGGGGAACACTGAAGCTTTCTTT.

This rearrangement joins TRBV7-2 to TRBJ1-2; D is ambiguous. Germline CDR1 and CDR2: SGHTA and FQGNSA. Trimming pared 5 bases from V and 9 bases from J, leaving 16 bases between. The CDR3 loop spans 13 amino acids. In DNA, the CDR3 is TGTGCCAGCAGCCAGGCCACAGATCGGCGCTACACCTTC. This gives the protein CASSQATDRRYTF.

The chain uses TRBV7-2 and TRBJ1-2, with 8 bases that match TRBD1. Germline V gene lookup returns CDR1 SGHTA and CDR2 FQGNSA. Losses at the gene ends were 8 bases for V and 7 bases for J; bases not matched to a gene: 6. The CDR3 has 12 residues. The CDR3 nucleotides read TGTGCCAGCGGCCGGGACAGGCTTGGCTACACCTTC. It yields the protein CASGRDRLGYTF.

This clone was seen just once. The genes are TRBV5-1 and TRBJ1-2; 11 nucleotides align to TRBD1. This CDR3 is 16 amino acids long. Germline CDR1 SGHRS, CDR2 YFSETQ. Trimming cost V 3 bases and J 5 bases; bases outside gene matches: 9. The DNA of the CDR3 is TGCGCCAGCAGCTCTGGACAGGGGGCTGGTGGGTATGGCTACACCTTC. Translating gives CASSSGQGAGGYGYTF.